In its sample, the clone carrying this TCR beta chain was seen many times. Its target is not known. This entry comes from a study of metastatic and nonmetastatic thyroid tumors. Nobody among the patients had been given any treatment before thyroid surgery. Study-wide findings and caveats: A significant increase in TCR beta diversity was reportedly seen in malignant thyroid tumors relative to benign nodules, in blood and tumor.

With MiXCR, TCRdb reprocessed the PCR reads. The sample consists of more than 10,000 clones, around 29% of them appearing once. V was pared by 3 bases and J by 1 base, with 6 bases between. Per germline, CDR1 DFQATT and CDR2 SNEGSKA (reference sequence). This CDR3 spans 12 amino acids. The sequence derives from a male donor with papillary thyroid cancer or a benign thyroid nodule (not recorded which). Some clones in this sample may be carry-over from other donors' samples. The rearrangement joins TRBV20-1 to TRBJ1-1; D is ambiguous. Sample: tumor tissue. In DNA, the CDR3 is TGCAGTGCTAGGTGGGGGAACACTGAAGCTTTCTTT. Translation gives CSARWGNTEAFF.